Detailed here is one T cell receptor (beta chain). As yet, its antigen is unknown. The data were produced by immunoSEQ multiplex PCR, yet TCRdb's version contains in-frame clones alone and is incomplete. The data contain around 180,000 clones, approximately 90% of them singletons. This sample is drawn from a study of T cell responses to AZD1222 COVID-19 vaccine. The study, taken as a whole, reports: Spike-specific TCR depth and breadth grew after two AZD1222 doses.

The material sequenced was peripheral blood, taken on day 0 of AZD1222 vaccination. The receptor was isolated from an adult in good health.

Here the CDR3 reads CATSDRYEQYF. CDR3 nucleotides: TGTGCCACTTCGGACAGGTACGAGCAGTACTTC. This sequence joins TRBV2 and TRBJ2-7; 7 bases line up with TRBD1. With V trimmed by 10 bases and J by 4 bases, 4 bases remained unmatched. This CDR3 comprises 11 residues. Germline values: CDR1 SNHLY, CDR2 FYNNEI.